The clone carrying this TCR beta chain was recorded a few times. These data originate in a study of T-cell memory formation after mild COVID-19. Across the study: For the most part, TCR clusters were specific to one donor.

Trimming cost V 4 bases and J 9 bases, with 16 bases left between them. This CDR3 spans 13 amino acids. Germline V gene data show CDR1 as SGHVS and CDR2 as FQNEAQ. TCR alpha and TCR beta cDNA libraries carrying sample barcodes and UMIs came from 5'RACE with constant-segment primers. MiXCR, applied by TCRdb to the 5' RACE reads, yields one record per CDR3 protein. Among around 410,000 distinct CDR3 sequences listed, roughly a quarter were seen once. This clonotype was sampled from an adult woman who had mild COVID-19 (a few samples of this study predate the infection). Cell type and time point are not known. The chain links TRBV7-8 to TRBJ2-7, with D uncertain. The source material was PBMCs or a T cell subset sorted from them (not recorded which). The CDR3 loop is CASSWERVRPQYF. The CDR3 region has the DNA TGTGCCAGCAGCTGGGAACGGGTCCGCCCGCAGTACTTC.